The rows below give T cell receptor beta chains drawn from one sample of a study of shared clonotypes between healthy human individuals. Sequencing used immunoSEQ multiplex PCR; TCRdb keeps in-frame clones, though not all of them. The sample has some 2 million clones; over 85% are singletons. The material sequenced was naive CD4+ T cells sorted from blood. These receptors all stem from a man younger than 35 in good health. Each CDR3 is given with its conserved first and last residue. Each record gives: clone size, J gene, D gene, V gene, CDR3 protein, CDR3 DNA. A D gene is named only where the DNA matches it firmly. Size is omitted from some rows. Given values are once, few, many or a class for expanded clones.

-,TRBJ2-5,TRBD2,TRBV7-2,CASSPDMLAGGKTQYF,TGTGCCAGCAGCCCCGACATGCTAGCGGGGGGGAAGACCCAGTACTTC
-,TRBJ1-5,-,TRBV6-5,CASSYSRRTNQPQHF,TGTGCCAGCAGTTACTCGCGGCGGACTAATCAGCCCCAGCATTTT
-,TRBJ2-5,TRBD2,TRBV5-6,CASSGLAGGRQETQYF,TGTGCCAGCAGCGGACTAGCGGGGGGTAGGCAAGAGACCCAGTACTTC
-,TRBJ1-2,-,TRBV7-2,CASSLGSARTGYTF,TGTGCCAGCAGCTTAGGGTCAGCGCGGACTGGCTACACCTTC
-,TRBJ2-3,-,TRBV5-1,CASSSHPPDGRSTDTQYF,TGCGCCAGCAGCTCCCACCCCCCCGACGGGCGGAGCACAGATACGCAGTATTTT
-,TRBJ2-5,-,TRBV7-3,CASSLTPSEETQYF,TGTGCCAGCAGCTTAACCCCCAGTGAAGAGACCCAGTACTTC
-,TRBJ1-3,-,TRBV10-3,CAISGEGGISGNTIYF,TGTGCCATCAGTGGTGAAGGAGGAATCTCTGGAAACACCATATATTTT
-,TRBJ1-4,-,TRBV19,CASSIAKDAEKLFF,TGTGCCAGTAGTATAGCGAAGGACGCTGAAAAACTGTTTTTT
few,TRBJ1-2,-,TRBV14,CASSQTEFYGYTF,TGTGCCAGCAGCCAGACAGAGTTCTATGGCTACACCTTC
-,TRBJ1-3,-,TRBV11-2,CASSLSQGTGNTIYF,TGTGCCAGCAGCTTATCCCAGGGTACTGGAAACACCATATATTTT
-,TRBJ2-5,-,TRBV21-1,CASSINSLTQGERETQYF,TGTGCCAGCAGCATAAATTCCCTAACTCAGGGGGAACGAGAGACCCAGTACTTC
few,TRBJ1-3,-,TRBV7-9,CASSRTGNTIYF,TGTGCCAGCAGCCGGACTGGAAACACCATATATTTT
-,TRBJ2-3,-,TRBV7-3,CASSSSGTDTQYF,TGTGCCAGCAGCTCCAGCGGCACAGATACGCAGTATTTT
-,TRBJ2-6,-,TRBV28,CASTHSGANVLTF,TGTGCCAGCACTCACTCTGGGGCCAACGTCCTGACTTTC
-,TRBJ2-1,-,TRBV4-3,CASSLLVSSYNEQFF,TGCGCCAGCAGCCTTCTGGTAAGCTCCTACAATGAGCAGTTCTTC
-,TRBJ2-1,TRBD1,TRBV5-4,CASSKDRGSYNEQFF,TGTGCCAGCAGCAAGGACAGGGGTTCCTACAATGAGCAGTTCTTC
-,TRBJ2-7,TRBD2,TRBV18,CASSPGLAVIYEQYF,TGTGCCAGCTCACCGGGACTAGCGGTGATCTACGAGCAGTACTTC
-,TRBJ2-3,TRBD2,TRBV7-2,CASSPSRTSGGSSQYF,TGTGCCAGCAGCCCGTCGCGGACTAGCGGGGGATCATCGCAGTATTTT
once,TRBJ2-2,TRBD2,TRBV27,CASKLAGDTGELFF,TGTGCCAGTAAACTAGCGGGGGACACCGGGGAGCTGTTTTTT
once,TRBJ1-2,TRBD1,TRBV6-6,CASSYPDRGGGYTF,TGTGCCAGCAGTTACCCTGACAGGGGCGGTGGCTACACCTTC
-,TRBJ1-1,-,TRBV29-1,CSVGRLGKGNTEAFF,TGCAGCGTTGGGCGTCTAGGGAAGGGGAACACTGAAGCTTTCTTT
-,TRBJ2-1,-,TRBV29-1,CSVVSGEDVREEQFF,TGCAGCGTTGTGTCAGGGGAAGATGTTCGAGAAGAGCAGTTCTTC
-,TRBJ2-5,-,TRBV5-1,CASTIGGALETQYF,TGCGCCAGCACCATAGGGGGGGCTCTAGAGACCCAGTACTTC
-,TRBJ1-1,-,TRBV11-2,CASSLEQQGPTEAFF,TGTGCCAGCAGCTTAGAACAGCAGGGTCCCACTGAAGCTTTCTTT
-,TRBJ1-2,TRBD1,TRBV4-1,CASSQGQGIGYTF,TGCGCCAGCAGCCAAGGACAGGGCATCGGCTACACCTTC
-,TRBJ2-6,-,TRBV19,CASSSASGANVLTF,TGTGCCAGTAGTTCAGCCTCTGGGGCCAACGTCCTGACTTTC
-,TRBJ2-1,-,TRBV10-3,CAISERYNEQFF,TGTGCCATCAGTGAGCGTTACAATGAGCAGTTCTTC
-,TRBJ1-2,TRBD1,TRBV11-2,CASSPSLTGSGYTF,TGTGCCAGCAGCCCGTCCTTGACAGGGAGTGGCTACACCTTC
-,TRBJ2-3,-,TRBV15,CATTPGAGFTDTQYF,TGTGCCACTACCCCCGGGGCGGGATTCACAGATACGCAGTATTTT
-,TRBJ1-5,TRBD1,TRBV19,CASSTDRDQPQHF,TGTGCCAGTAGTACCGACAGGGATCAGCCCCAGCATTTT
-,TRBJ1-5,TRBD1,TRBV5-1,CASSLGTGNQPQHF,TGCGCCAGCAGCTTGGGGACAGGGAATCAGCCCCAGCATTTT
-,TRBJ2-7,-,TRBV10-3,CAISEYRNSYEQYF,TGTGCCATCAGTGAGTACAGGAACTCCTACGAGCAGTACTTC
-,TRBJ2-1,TRBD1,TRBV5-1,CASSQRQGSSYNEQFF,TGCGCCAGCAGCCAAAGACAGGGAAGCTCCTACAATGAGCAGTTCTTC
-,TRBJ2-1,-,TRBV2,CASSEGGLAYEQFF,TGTGCCAGCAGTGAAGGGGGCCTAGCCTATGAGCAGTTCTTC
-,TRBJ1-4,TRBD1,TRBV28,CASRGGTVGEKLFF,TGTGCCAGCAGGGGGGGGACAGTCGGTGAAAAACTGTTTTTT
many,TRBJ1-1,TRBD1,TRBV30,CAWSGHRGKEAFF,TGTGCCTGGAGTGGTCACAGGGGTAAGGAAGCTTTCTTT
-,TRBJ1-5,TRBD1,TRBV6-1,CASSPGGATSQPQHF,TGTGCCAGCAGCCCAGGGGGCGCAACCAGTCAGCCCCAGCATTTT
once,TRBJ2-1,-,TRBV29-1,CSVEDRSISYYNEQFF,TGCAGCGTTGAAGATCGCAGCATTTCCTACTACAATGAGCAGTTCTTC
-,TRBJ2-7,TRBD2,TRBV27,CASSLQLAGSYEQYF,TGTGCCAGCAGTTTACAACTAGCGGGTTCCTACGAGCAGTACTTC
once,TRBJ1-6,-,TRBV6-1,CASSEVQVGASPLHF,TGTGCCAGCAGTGAGGTACAGGTCGGGGCCTCACCCCTCCACTTT
-,TRBJ2-3,TRBD2,TRBV30,CAWSGRHADTQYF,TGTGCCTGGAGCGGGAGGCATGCAGATACGCAGTATTTT
-,TRBJ1-4,-,TRBV6-5,CASTRTPNEKLFF,TGTGCCAGCACGCGAACGCCTAATGAAAAACTGTTTTTT